The clone carrying this T cell receptor (beta chain) was seen many times. Its specificity is not known. Read sequence stops 3 residues before the CDR3 end, and the germline J gene provides the missing end. CVID and control samples used equivalent genomic DNA input. The method was immunoSEQ multiplex PCR; TCRdb's version includes in-frame clones alone and lacks a portion of them. This sample has over 40,000 clones, each found more than once. The source of the sample is a study of T cell clonality in common variable immunodeficiency. Study-level results: Shared TCRbeta clones were fewer between CVID subjects than controls.

Germline CDR1 reads SGHKS; CDR2 reads YYEKEE (reference sequence). There are 13 residues in the CDR3. V lost 2 bases and J lost 8; bases outside the gene matches: 1. Sequenced material: peripheral blood mononuclear cells. The sequence was collected from a person aged 18 to 70 in good health. This chain connects TRBV5-5 to TRBJ2-1, with 10 bases identical to TRBD1. Incomplete CDR3 DNA: TGTGCCAGCAGCTTAGACAGGGGGCATGAG. The encoded protein is CASSLDRGHE. The CDR3 in its entirety is CASSLDRGHEQFF.